One sample yielded the 22 T cell receptor beta chains listed below, sequenced in a study of spatial heterogeneity in lung cancer. The study's findings and limits: Tumor mutation counts were tracked by expanded intratumoral alpha and beta TCR counts.

Their specific antigens are unknown. TCRdb used MiXCR to reprocess the 5' RACE reads, holding one entry per CDR3 protein. The table shows under 1,000 distinct CDR3 sequences, with more than 5.5% occurring only once. Time point: sample taken at primary tumor resection. Sequences were derived from lung tumor tissue, sampled at surgery. The receptors were sampled from a male donor with early-stage non-small cell lung cancer.

Relative to its sample, this clonotype is large. The chain has TRBV5-1 and TRBJ1-5; D might be TRBD1 (5 bases). The CDR3 has 15 residues. Trimming took 4 bases from V and 5 from J, leaving 16 bases between them. The germline gives CDR1 SGHRS, CDR2 YFSETQ. The CDR3 region is CASSPGSLGDQPQHF. CDR3 nucleotide sequence: TGCGCCAGCAGCCCCGGGTCCCTGGGGGATCAGCCCCAGCATTTT.

Judged by abundance, this clonotype is medium-sized (0.01 to 0.1%). The V and J genes are TRBV12-3 or TRBV12-4 and TRBJ1-3; D is unclear. The CDR3 covers 16 residues. The V and J ends lost 6 bases and 0 bases respectively, with 15 bases between them. CDR3 bases: TGTGCCAGCAGCCCAGACCGGAGACGCTCTGGAAACACCATATATTTT. It is translated as CASSPDRRRSGNTIYF.

Judged by abundance, this clonotype is medium-sized. V and J are TRBV7-9 and TRBJ2-3; 16 bases match TRBD2. From germline, CDR1 is SEHNR and CDR2 FQNEAQ (reference sequence). The J segment lost 4 bases and the V segment lost 5 bases, leaving 3 bases of the junction unmatched. The CDR3 has 16 amino acids. The CDR3 coding sequence is TGTGCCAGCAGCCCGGGACTAGCGGGGGGGCCAGATACGCAGTATTTT. It specifies CASSPGLAGGPDTQYF.

This clonotype was seen many times. The chain links TRBV6-5 to TRBJ1-2; TRBD1 might be the D (5 bases). The ends were cut back, 4 bases at V and 7 bases at J, with 10 bases in the middle. The CDR3 runs to 12 residues. Germline V gene data show CDR1 as MNHEY and CDR2 as SVGAGI. The CDR3 spells CASSWTGGGYTF. CDR3 coding DNA: TGTGCCAGCAGTTGGACTGGGGGTGGCTACACCTTC.

This clonotype is medium-sized. The chain has TRBV20-1 and TRBJ1-1; D might be TRBD1 (5 bases). Germline assignment: CDR1 DFQATT and CDR2 SNEGSKA (reference sequence). V lost 0 bases and J lost 3, with 14 bases in between. The CDR3 sequence is 15 residues long. The CDR3: CSAREGVAGYTEAFF. The CDR3 bases are TGCAGTGCTAGAGAGGGGGTGGCGGGGTACACTGAAGCTTTCTTT.

This clonotype is labeled as medium-sized. V and J are TRBV12-3 or TRBV12-4 and TRBJ1-2, with no clear D. Between the trimmed V and J ends, which lost 2 bases and 0 bases, there was a span of 10 bases. The CDR3 spans 15 residues. The CDR3 bases are TGTGCCAGCAGTTTAAGGGCAGAGGCTAACTATGGCTACACCTTC. The encoded protein is CASSLRAEANYGYTF.

The chain combines TRBV3-1 with TRBJ2-2; D remains unclear. The germline V gene has CDR1 LGHDT and CDR2 YNNKEL (reference sequence). The CDR3 sequence is 14 residues long. The V end lost 4 bases, the J end lost 1 base, and 7 bases lay between the germline ends. The CDR3 region is CASSRFGNTGELFF. DNA of the CDR3: TGTGCCAGCAGCCGATTTGGGAACACCGGGGAGCTGTTTTTT.

This clonotype was recorded a few times. V gene TRBV5-1 combines with J gene TRBJ2-7; 12 bases map to TRBD1. This CDR3 comprises 17 residues. The J segment lost 2 bases and the V segment lost 1 base, leaving 7 bases of the junction unmatched. The germline V gene encodes CDR1 SGHRS and CDR2 YFSETQ. The CDR3 region is CASSLSSGTGGTYEQYF. The DNA for the CDR3 is TGCGCCAGCAGCTTGAGTTCCGGGACAGGGGGCACCTACGAGCAGTACTTC. Together with reference TRBV5-1 and TRBJ2-7, the CDR3 gives the full variable domain: KAGVTQTPRYLIKTRGQQVTLSCSPISGHRSVSWYQQTPGQGLQFLFEYFSETQRNKGNFPGRFSGRQFSNSRSEMNVSTLELGDSALYLCASSLSSGTGGTYEQYFGPGTRLTVT.

The rearrangement joins TRBV24-1 to TRBJ2-3; D is perhaps TRBD2 (6 bases). Trimming pared 7 bases from V and 9 bases from J, leaving 25 bases between. The germline gives CDR1 KGHDR, CDR2 SFDVKD. This CDR3 region has 16 residues. The CDR3 region has the DNA TGTGCCACCAGCAAAAGCGCCGGGAGCTCTCCTTCAACGCAGTATTTT. This sequence encodes CATSKSAGSSPSTQYF.

Sample share makes this clonotype large (0.1 to 1%). J is TRBJ1-5 and V is TRBV6-2 or TRBV6-3; D is undetermined. The germline V gene has CDR1 MNHEY and CDR2 SVGEGT. The CDR3 loop spans 12 amino acids. V was clipped by 9 bases and J by 2 bases, with 8 bases between them. The CDR3 region is CASTEGNQPQHF. CDR3 coding DNA: TGTGCCAGTACAGAGGGCAATCAGCCCCAGCATTTT.

In its sample, this clonotype is large (0.1 to 1%). The rearrangement uses TRBV7-2 and TRBJ2-5; D is possibly TRBD2 (5 bases). V was pared by 3 bases and J by 7 bases, with 15 bases between. Per germline, CDR1 SGHTA and CDR2 FQGNSA. This CDR3 is built from 14 residues. The CDR3 loop reads CASSFGPSEGTQYF. CDR3 bases: TGTGCCAGCAGCTTTGGACCGTCTGAGGGGACCCAGTACTTC.

This clonotype is large by share. The V gene is TRBV11-2, the J gene TRBJ2-2, with D unclear. The ends were cut back, 5 bases at V and 5 bases at J, with 9 bases in the middle. The V gene's germline CDR1 is SGHAT and CDR2 FQNNGV. The CDR3 length is 13 residues. DNA for the CDR3: TGTGCCAGCAGCCGTACAGATACCGGGGAGCTGTTTTTT. This codes for CASSRTDTGELFF. The whole variable domain, remainder taken from reference TRBV11-2 and TRBJ2-2, is EAGVAQSPRYKIIEKRQSVAFWCNPISGHATLYWYQQILGQGPKLLIQFQNNGVVDDSQLPKDRFSAERLKGVDSTLKIQPAKLEDSAVYLCASSRTDTGELFFGEGSRLTVL.

This clonotype is large in the sample. The rearrangement joins TRBV6-2 or TRBV6-3 to TRBJ2-7; D is undetermined. Germline V gene data show CDR1 as MNHEY and CDR2 as SVGEGT. V shed 1 base and J shed 5 bases, with 6 bases lying between them. This CDR3 has 12 residues. CDR3 bases: TGTGCCAGCAGTTACTTTGAGGACGAGCAGTACTTC. Protein product: CASSYFEDEQYF.

This clonotype is categorized as large. The V call is TRBV4-1, the J call TRBJ2-5; D gene ambiguous. The CDR3 loop spans 16 amino acids. Trimming shortened V by 0 bases and J by 2 bases, and 13 bases separated the two germline ends. CDR1 and CDR2 from the germline V gene are MGHRA and YSYEKL. The CDR3 nucleotides read TGCGCCAGCAGCCAAGATAAAGGCAAGTGGCAAGAGACCCAGTACTTC. This codes for CASSQDKGKWQETQYF.

By share, this clonotype counts as medium-sized. The CDR3 region is CASSPGQHNQPQHF. CDR3 DNA: TGCGCCAGCAGCCCCGGACAGCACAATCAGCCCCAGCATTTT. The chain is built from TRBV5-1 and TRBJ1-5; tentative D call: TRBD1 (6 bases). V dropped 4 bases and J dropped 3 bases, with 11 bases sitting between them. The germline gives CDR1 SGHRS, CDR2 YFSETQ. This CDR3 region has 14 residues.

In its sample, this clonotype is large. This chain uses TRBV20-1 with TRBJ2-7; possibly TRBD2 for D (6 bases). Germline CDR1 DFQATT, CDR2 SNEGSKA (reference sequence). This CDR3 contains 12 residues. Trimming took off 5 bases at V and 3 bases at J, with 11 bases between the two ends. CDR3 protein: CSAHRDFYEQYF. CDR3 coding DNA: TGCAGTGCTCACCGGGACTTCTACGAGCAGTACTTC.

By frequency in the sample, this clonotype is large. This rearrangement joins TRBV7-2 to TRBJ2-5; D possibly matches TRBD1 or TRBD2 (5 bases each). The V gene lost 5 bases and the J gene lost 4 bases, with 8 bases spanning the gap. From germline, CDR1 is SGHTA and CDR2 FQGNSA. The CDR3 has 12 residues. CDR3 amino acids: CASSRDRETQYF. The CDR3 DNA reads as TGTGCCAGCAGCCGGGACCGAGAGACCCAGTACTTC.

This clonotype is judged medium-sized. The genes are TRBV27 and TRBJ2-2, with 12 positions matching TRBD1. Per the germline V gene, CDR1 is MNHEY and CDR2 is SMNVEV (reference sequence). With V trimmed by 0 bases and J by 5 bases, 13 bases remained unmatched. The CDR3 covers 20 residues. CDR3 nucleotides: TGTGCCAGCAGTTTATCCCCTTTCCGGGACAGGGGGCTCAGGACCGGGGAGCTGTTTTTT. Its translation is CASSLSPFRDRGLRTGELFF.

By sample fraction, this clonotype is hyperexpanded. The CDR3 nucleotides read TGTGCCAGCAGATTGGAGGGGAGGGCTTTCTTT. Translated: CASRLEGRAFF. This chain links TRBV12-3 or TRBV12-4 with TRBJ1-1; TRBD1 might be the D (5 bases). The CDR3 is 11 amino acids. Trimming stripped 6 bases from V and 11 bases from J, with 13 bases between.

Judged by abundance, this clonotype is large. This chain connects TRBV19 to TRBJ1-2; the D gene is possibly TRBD1 (6 bases). The CDR3 extends over 13 amino acids. Trimming removed 10 bases from V and 2 bases from J, with 14 bases in between. Germline CDR1 reads LNHDA; CDR2 reads SQIVND (reference sequence). In nucleotides, the CDR3 is TGTGCCACTAGCCGGGACAAAAACTATGGCTACACCTTC. The encoded protein is CATSRDKNYGYTF.

By sample share, this clonotype is medium-sized (0.01 to 0.1%). The chain employs TRBV2 and TRBJ1-4; D not certain. This CDR3 is built from 16 residues. The V gene's germline CDR1 is SNHLY and CDR2 FYNNEI. V shed 0 bases and J shed 7 bases, with 15 bases lying between them. This CDR3 is CASSEAKWPRGEKLFF. The CDR3, as DNA: TGTGCCAGCAGTGAAGCAAAATGGCCACGTGGTGAAAAACTGTTTTTT.

The table lists this clonotype with many counts. This chain links TRBV6-5 with TRBJ2-5, with unresolved D. Trimming stripped 0 bases from V and 5 bases from J, with 13 bases between. The CDR3 has 15 amino acids. Germline lookup yields CDR1 MNHEY and CDR2 SVGAGI. CDR3 in DNA: TGTGCCAGCAGTTACTCCCCCGAGGACGGTGAGACCCAGTACTTC. It is translated as CASSYSPEDGETQYF.